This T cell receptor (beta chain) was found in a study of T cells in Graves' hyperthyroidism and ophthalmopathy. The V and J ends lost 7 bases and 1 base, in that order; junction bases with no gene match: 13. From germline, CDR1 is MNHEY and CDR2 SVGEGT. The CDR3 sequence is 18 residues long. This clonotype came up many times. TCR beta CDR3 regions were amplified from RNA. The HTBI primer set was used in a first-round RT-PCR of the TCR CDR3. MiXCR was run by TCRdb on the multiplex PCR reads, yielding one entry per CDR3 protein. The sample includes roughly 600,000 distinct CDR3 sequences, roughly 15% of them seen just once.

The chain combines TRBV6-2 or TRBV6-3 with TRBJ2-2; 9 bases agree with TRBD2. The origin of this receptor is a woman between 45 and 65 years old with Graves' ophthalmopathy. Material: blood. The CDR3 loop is CASTAGTRLAENTGELFF. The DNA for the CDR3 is TGTGCCAGCACGGCCGGGACCCGACTAGCGGAGAACACCGGGGAGCTGTTTTTT.